This T cell receptor beta chain was identified in a study of control samples from healthy donors and cancer patients. CDR1 is KGHSH, CDR2 LQKENI, per germline. Trimming cost V 2 bases and J 7 bases, with 9 bases left between them. This CDR3 spans 13 amino acids. The repertoire was sequenced with immunoSEQ multiplex PCR; TCRdb's copy has only in-frame clones and lacks some. This sample has around 93,000 clones, with 88% found just once. The clonotype comes from a man aged 25-40 years in good health. J is TRBJ2-1 and V is TRBV18; a weak D match, TRBD2 (5 bases). The sample consisted of blood. This CDR3 reads CASSPGSGNEQFF. The CDR3, as DNA: TGTGCCAGCTCACCAGGGAGCGGAAATGAGCAGTTCTTC.